The text below deals with one TCR beta chain. The antigen is undetermined. CD4+ cells yielded CD45RA+ naive and CD45RA-negative memory subsets. The data originate from a study of shared clonotypes between healthy human individuals. Study summary: Two female and three male donors aged 18 to 49 were enrolled. The study's findings and limits: Though the depth was large, rarefaction showed that sorted-subset sequencing was incomplete.

Assay used: immunoSEQ multiplex PCR; TCRdb lists only in-frame clones, some missing. The repertoire holds around 340,000 clones, with 73% as singletons. The sequencing sample was made of memory CD4+ T cells sorted from blood. Subset defined: CD45RA-negative fraction. The sequence was collected from a man younger than 40 in good health.

The CDR3 sequence: CASSFRAARTDTQYF. CDR3 sequence (DNA): TGTGCCAGCAGCTTTCGAGCGGCCCGCACAGATACGCAGTATTTT. The genes are TRBV11-2 and TRBJ2-3; the D gene is possibly TRBD2 (5 bases). The CDR3 spans 15 residues. The germline V gene has CDR1 SGHAT and CDR2 FQNNGV. V was shortened by 3 bases and J by 1 base, with 11 bases between the two germline ends.